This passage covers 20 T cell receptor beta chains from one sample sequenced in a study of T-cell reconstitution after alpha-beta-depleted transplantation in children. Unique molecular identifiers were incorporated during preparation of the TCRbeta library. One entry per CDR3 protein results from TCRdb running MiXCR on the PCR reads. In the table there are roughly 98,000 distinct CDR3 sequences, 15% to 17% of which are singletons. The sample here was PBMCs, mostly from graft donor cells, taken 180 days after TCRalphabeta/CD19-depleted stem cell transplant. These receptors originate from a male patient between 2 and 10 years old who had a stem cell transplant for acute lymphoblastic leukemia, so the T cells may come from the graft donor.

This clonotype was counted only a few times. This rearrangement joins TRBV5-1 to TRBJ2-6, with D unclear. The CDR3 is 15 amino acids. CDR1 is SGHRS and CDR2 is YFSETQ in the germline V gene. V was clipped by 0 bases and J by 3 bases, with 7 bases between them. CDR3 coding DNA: TGCGCCAGCAGCTTGGTAGCTGGTGGGGCCAACGTCCTGACTTTC. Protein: CASSLVAGGANVLTF.

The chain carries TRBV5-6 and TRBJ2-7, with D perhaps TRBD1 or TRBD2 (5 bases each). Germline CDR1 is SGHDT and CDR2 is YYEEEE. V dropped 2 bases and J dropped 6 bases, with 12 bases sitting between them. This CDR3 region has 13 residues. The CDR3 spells CASSFKGTREQYF. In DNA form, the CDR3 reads TGTGCCAGCAGCTTTAAAGGGACCCGCGAGCAGTACTTC.

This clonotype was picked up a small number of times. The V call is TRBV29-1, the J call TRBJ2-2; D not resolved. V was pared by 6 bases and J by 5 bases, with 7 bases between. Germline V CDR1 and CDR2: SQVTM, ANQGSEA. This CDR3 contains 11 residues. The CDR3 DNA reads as TGCAGCGTCATCAGAACCGGGGAGCTGTTTTTT. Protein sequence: CSVIRTGELFF.

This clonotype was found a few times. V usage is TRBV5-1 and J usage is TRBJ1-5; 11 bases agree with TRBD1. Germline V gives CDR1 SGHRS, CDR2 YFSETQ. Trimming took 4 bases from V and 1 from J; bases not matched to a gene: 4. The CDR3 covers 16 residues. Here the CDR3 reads CASSTGTGGSNQPQHF. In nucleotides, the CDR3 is TGCGCCAGCAGCACCGGGACAGGGGGGAGCAATCAGCCCCAGCATTTT.

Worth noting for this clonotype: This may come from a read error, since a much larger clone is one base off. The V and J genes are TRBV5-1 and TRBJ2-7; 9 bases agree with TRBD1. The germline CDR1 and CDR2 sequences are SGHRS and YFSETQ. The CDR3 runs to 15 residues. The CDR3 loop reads CASSGQGRAYYKQYF. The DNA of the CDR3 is TGCGCCAGCAGCGGACAGGGGAGGGCCTACTACAAGCAGTACTTC.

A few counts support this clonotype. CDR3 DNA sequence: TGCAGTGCTAGTGAGCAGGTTTCTCCTTCCTACGAGCAGTACTTC. It encodes CSASEQVSPSYEQYF. The chain has TRBV20-1 and TRBJ2-7; D not resolved. Trimming pared 3 bases from V and 1 base from J, leaving 16 bases between. The CDR3 contains 15 residues. Germline-derived CDR1 and CDR2 are DFQATT and SNEGSKA (reference sequence).

CDR3 nucleotides: TGTGCCAGCAGCCAAGAGTCGGACAGGGGATTCTACTCTGGAAACACCATATATTTT. Translated: CASSQESDRGFYSGNTIYF. The rearrangement uses TRBV4-2 and TRBJ1-3, with TRBD1 identical over 9 bases. The CDR3 contains 19 residues. After removal of 0 bases from V and 0 bases from J, the junction contained 9 bases not matched to a gene. Looked up from germline, CDR1 is LGHNA and CDR2 is YNFKEQ.

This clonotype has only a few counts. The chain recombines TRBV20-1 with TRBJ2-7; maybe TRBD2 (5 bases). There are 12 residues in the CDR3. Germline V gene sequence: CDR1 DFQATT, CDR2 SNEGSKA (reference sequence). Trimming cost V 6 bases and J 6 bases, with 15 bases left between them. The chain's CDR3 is CSAPWGVSEQYF. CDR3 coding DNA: TGCAGTGCCCCCTGGGGAGTAAGCGAGCAGTACTTC.

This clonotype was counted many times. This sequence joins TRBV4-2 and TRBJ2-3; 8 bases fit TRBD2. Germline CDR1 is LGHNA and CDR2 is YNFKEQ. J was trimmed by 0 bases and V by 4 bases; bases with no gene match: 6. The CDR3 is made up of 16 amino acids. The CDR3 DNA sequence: TGTGCCAGCAGCCGCCGGGGGGGGACTAGCACAGATACGCAGTATTTT. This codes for CASSRRGGTSTDTQYF.

CDR3 protein: CASRPTGAGANVLTF. CDR3 in DNA: TGTGCCAGCAGACCGACAGGGGCTGGGGCCAACGTCCTGACTTTC. This chain uses TRBV11-2 with TRBJ2-6, with TRBD1 matching over 8 bases. The length of the CDR3 is 15 residues. CDR1 and CDR2 (germline): SGHAT, FQNNGV. V was pared by 6 bases and J by 2 bases, with 3 bases of the junction left unmatched.

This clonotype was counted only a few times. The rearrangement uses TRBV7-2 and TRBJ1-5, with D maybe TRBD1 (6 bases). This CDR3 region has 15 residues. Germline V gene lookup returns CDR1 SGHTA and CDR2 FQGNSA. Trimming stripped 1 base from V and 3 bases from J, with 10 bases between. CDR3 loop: CASSLGQANNQPQHF. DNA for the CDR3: TGTGCCAGCAGCTTAGGACAGGCGAACAATCAGCCCCAGCATTTT.

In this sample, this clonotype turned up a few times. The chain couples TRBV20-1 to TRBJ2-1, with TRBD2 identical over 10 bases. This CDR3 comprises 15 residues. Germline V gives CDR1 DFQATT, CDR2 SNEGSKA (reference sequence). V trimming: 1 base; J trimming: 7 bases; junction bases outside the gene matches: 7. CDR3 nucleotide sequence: TGCAGTGCTAGAGTAGCGGGGGGCAGCTCGAATGAGCAGTTCTTC. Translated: CSARVAGGSSNEQFF.

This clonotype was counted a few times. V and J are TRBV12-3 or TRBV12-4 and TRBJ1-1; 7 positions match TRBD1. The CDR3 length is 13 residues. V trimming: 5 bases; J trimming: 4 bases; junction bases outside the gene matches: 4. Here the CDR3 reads CASSTRQGTEAFF. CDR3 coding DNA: TGTGCCAGCAGTACCCGACAGGGCACTGAAGCTTTCTTT.

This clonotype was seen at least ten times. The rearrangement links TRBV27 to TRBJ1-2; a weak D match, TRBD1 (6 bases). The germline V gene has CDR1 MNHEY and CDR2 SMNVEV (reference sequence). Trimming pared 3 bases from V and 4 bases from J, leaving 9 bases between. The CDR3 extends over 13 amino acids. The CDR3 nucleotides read TGTGCCAGCAGTTTTAGAGGGGGCTATGGCTACACCTTC. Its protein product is CASSFRGGYGYTF.

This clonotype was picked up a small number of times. CDR3 in DNA: TGCAGTGCTGGTAGGGGACTAGCGGAAGCTAGCACAGATACGCAGTATTTT. Encoded protein: CSAGRGLAEASTDTQYF. The V and J genes are TRBV20-1 and TRBJ2-3, with TRBD2 matching over 11 bases. The CDR3 is 17 amino acids. Trimming cost V 5 bases and J 0 bases; bases outside gene matches: 10. CDR1 DFQATT and CDR2 SNEGSKA come from the germline V gene (reference sequence).

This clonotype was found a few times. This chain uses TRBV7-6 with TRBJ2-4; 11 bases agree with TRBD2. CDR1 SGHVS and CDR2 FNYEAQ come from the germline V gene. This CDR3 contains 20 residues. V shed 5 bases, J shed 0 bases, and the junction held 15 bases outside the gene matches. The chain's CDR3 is CASSPRPSGGPPLAKNIQYF. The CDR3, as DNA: TGTGCCAGCAGCCCGCGGCCTAGCGGGGGGCCCCCTCTAGCCAAAAACATTCAGTACTTC.

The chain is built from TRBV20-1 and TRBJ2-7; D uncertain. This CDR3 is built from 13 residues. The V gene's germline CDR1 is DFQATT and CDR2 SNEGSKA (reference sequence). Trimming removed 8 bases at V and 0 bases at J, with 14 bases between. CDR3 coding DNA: TGCAGTCTCGTCCCGGGTCCCTCCTACGAGCAGTACTTC. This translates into CSLVPGPSYEQYF.

The CDR3 sequence: CASSLVFGGGANEQFF. DNA of the CDR3: TGCGCCAGCAGCTTGGTTTTCGGCGGGGGGGCAAATGAGCAGTTCTTC. The chain is built from TRBV5-1 and TRBJ2-1; 9 bases map to TRBD2. This CDR3 is built from 16 residues. Germline V gene data show CDR1 as SGHRS and CDR2 as YFSETQ. Trimming removed 0 bases from V and 7 bases from J; junction bases left unmatched: 8.

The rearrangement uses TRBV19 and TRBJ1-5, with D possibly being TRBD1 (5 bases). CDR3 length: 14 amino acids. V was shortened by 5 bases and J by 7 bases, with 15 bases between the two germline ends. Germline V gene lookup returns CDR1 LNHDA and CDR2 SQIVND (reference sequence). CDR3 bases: TGTGCCAGTAGTCGCGCAGGGAACGGGCAGCCCCAGCATTTT. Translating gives CASSRAGNGQPQHF. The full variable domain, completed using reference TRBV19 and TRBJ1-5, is DGGITQSPKYLFRKEGQNVTLSCEQNLNHDAMYWYRQDPGQGLRLIYYSQIVNDFQKGDIAEGYSVSREKKESFPLTVTSAQKNPTAFYLCASSRAGNGQPQHFGDGTRLSIL.

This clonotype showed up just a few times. The CDR3: CASSTRVFHYGYTF. The CDR3 DNA reads as TGTGCCAGCAGCACTAGGGTATTCCACTATGGCTACACCTTC. This chain uses TRBV21-1 with TRBJ1-2. TRBV21-1 is a documented pseudogene. The CDR3 sequence is 14 residues long.